This T cell receptor beta chain comes out of a study of a mutant IDH1 vaccine in newly diagnosed glioma. Overall study: The sex distribution of treated patients was approximately 62% male and around 40% female, with a mean age of 40.4 years.

The CDR3 covers 13 residues. Germline CDR1 is SGHRS and CDR2 is YFSETQ. Trimming cost V 0 bases and J 7 bases, with 10 bases left between them. The assay was immunoSEQ multiplex PCR, and TCRdb's table has in-frame clones only and misses some. Of about 67,000 clones listed, about nine tenths were seen once; the top ten hold 1.9%. Turning to this clone: Its antigen remains unidentified.

The time point here: week 11, during vaccination. Every vaccine dose comprised 300 ug of mutant IDH1 20-mer peptide plus topical imiquimod. The clonotype comes from a man between 40 and 49 years old with glioma. The rearrangement uses TRBV5-1 and TRBJ1-1; TRBD1 might be the D (5 bases). The sequencing here drew on PBMCs, taken from a glioma patient whose treatment included an IDH1 peptide vaccine. The CDR3 sequence: CASSLEGVSEAFF. The CDR3 region has the DNA TGCGCCAGCAGCTTGGAAGGGGTTAGTGAAGCTTTCTTT.